Below, 24 T cell receptor beta chains from the same sample are listed, as sequenced in a study of T cells after yellow fever vaccination. One entry per CDR3 protein results from TCRdb running MiXCR on the 5' RACE reads. The sample lists about 120,000 distinct CDR3 sequences, 6.5% to 9% occurring once. The sample in question was CD8+ T cells sorted from PBMCs, obtained 45 days after the yellow fever booster vaccination. The receptor set was obtained from a man between 25 and 39 years old who received the YFV17D yellow fever vaccine.

This sequence joins TRBV12-3 or TRBV12-4 and TRBJ1-2; TRBD1 matches at 9 bases. This CDR3 contains 16 residues. J lost 8 bases, V lost 2 bases, and 12 bases had no gene match. The CDR3 protein is CASSLIVGDRVDGYTF. CDR3 in DNA: TGTGCCAGCAGTTTAATCGTCGGGGACAGGGTAGACGGCTACACCTTC.

The table lists this clonotype with many counts. The chain links TRBV5-1 to TRBJ2-7, with a weak D call TRBD1 (5 bases). Germline CDR1 SGHRS, CDR2 YFSETQ. Trimming shortened V by 4 bases and J by 2 bases, and 13 bases separated the two germline ends. The CDR3 has 14 residues. CDR3 in amino acids: CASSPTGQAYEQYF. The CDR3 DNA is TGCGCCAGCAGCCCCACCGGACAAGCCTACGAGCAGTACTTC.

This clonotype has at least ten counts. The chain joins TRBV5-8 to TRBJ2-1, with D uncertain. Trimming removed 6 bases at V and 6 bases at J, with 7 bases between. The CDR3 runs 11 residues. Germline CDR1 is SGHTS and CDR2 is YDEGEE. In DNA, the CDR3 is TGTGCCAGCACCCTCAGCAATGAGCAGTTCTTC. Translated, it gives CASTLSNEQFF.

This clonotype was picked up many times. This chain uses TRBV4-3 with TRBJ2-1, with TRBD2 matching 7 bases. Trimming at V came to 0 bases and at J to 1 base, leaving 3 bases not matched to a gene. The CDR3 runs 16 residues. Germline V CDR1 and CDR2: LGHNA, YSLEER. This chain's CDR3 is CASSQDRRGSYNEQFF. CDR3 DNA: TGCGCCAGCAGCCAAGATCGGCGGGGGTCCTACAATGAGCAGTTCTTC.

This clonotype was recorded many times. The V gene is TRBV7-3, the J gene TRBJ2-2; TRBD2 is a possible D gene (5 bases). V lost 5 bases to trimming and J lost 7 bases, with 17 bases between them. From germline, CDR1 is SGHTA and CDR2 FQGTGA. This CDR3 has 15 residues. The CDR3 region has the DNA TGTGCCAGCAGCCGCCGGGAAGACCCCCGCGGGGAGCTGTTTTTT. It codes for CASSRREDPRGELFF.

This clonotype was found many times. The CDR3 DNA is TGTGCCAGCAACCTAGCGTGGAATGAGCAGTTCTTC. Its translation: CASNLAWNEQFF. The chain carries TRBV27 and TRBJ2-1; possible D gene TRBD2, 6 bases. V was trimmed by 7 bases and J by 7 bases, leaving 11 bases between them. Per the germline V gene, CDR1 is MNHEY and CDR2 is SMNVEV (reference sequence). The CDR3 is 12 amino acids.

This clonotype was detected many times. This chain joins TRBV28 and TRBJ2-7; 9 nucleotides align to TRBD1. Trimming at V came to 4 bases and at J to 2 bases, leaving 9 bases not matched to a gene. Per the germline V gene, CDR1 is MDHEN and CDR2 is SYDVKM. The CDR3 loop spans 16 amino acids. CDR3 sequence reads: CASSSPQGARPYEQYF. CDR3 bases: TGTGCCAGCAGTTCACCACAGGGGGCAAGGCCCTACGAGCAGTACTTC. The complete variable domain, with remaining parts taken from reference TRBV28 and TRBJ2-7, reads DVKVTQSSRYLVKRTGEKVFLECVQDMDHENMFWYRQDPGLGLRLIYFSYDVKMKEKGDIPEGYSVSREKKERFSLILESASTNQTSMYLCASSSPQGARPYEQYFGPGTRLTVT.

This clonotype was detected only once. With a much larger clone just one base away, this may be a read error. The chain links TRBV5-1 to TRBJ2-7; D gene ambiguous. CDR1 is SGHRS, CDR2 YFSETQ, per germline. The CDR3 totals 14 residues. Trimming shortened V by 4 bases and J by 2 bases, and 13 bases separated the two germline ends. CDR3 region: CASSPTAGPYEQYF. The DNA of the CDR3 is TGCGCCAGCAGCCCAACCGCCGGACCCTACGAGCAGTACTTC.

This clonotype was counted many times. V is TRBV10-3 and J is TRBJ1-2; 8 bases are shared with TRBD1. The CDR3 totals 17 residues. The germline gives CDR1 ENHRY, CDR2 SYGVKD. Trimming removed 6 bases from V and 7 bases from J; junction bases left unmatched: 19. The CDR3 sequence: CAISFVVGLTGEGGYTF. The CDR3 DNA is TGTGCCATCAGCTTCGTCGTTGGCCTGACAGGGGAAGGTGGCTACACCTTC.

This clonotype appeared a few times. The chain combines TRBV5-5 with TRBJ2-3; D remains ambiguous. Germline V gene sequence: CDR1 SGHKS, CDR2 YYEKEE (reference sequence). The germline V and J ends were trimmed by 1 base and 0 bases, with 15 bases remaining between them. The CDR3 covers 17 residues. The CDR3 nucleotides read TGTGCCAGCAGCTTGTCATCGTACGGCCATAGCACAGATACGCAGTATTTT. Residues: CASSLSSYGHSTDTQYF. The entire variable domain, with the rest obtained from reference TRBV5-5 and TRBJ2-3, is as follows: DAGVTQSPTHLIKTRGQQVTLRCSPISGHKSVSWYQQVLGQGPQFIFQYYEKEERGRGNFPDRFSARQFPNYSSELNVNALLLGDSALYLCASSLSSYGHSTDTQYFGPGTRLTVL.

This clonotype was found many times. This sequence joins TRBV7-9 and TRBJ2-5; 8 nucleotides line up with TRBD1. The CDR3 consists of 17 residues. V shed 5 bases, J shed 5 bases, and the junction held 16 bases outside the gene matches. CDR1 and CDR2 (germline): SEHNR, FQNEAQ (reference sequence). For the CDR3, the DNA is TGTGCCAGCAGCACCCCCGACAGGGGACTCCCGAGGGAGACCCAGTACTTC. Translation: CASSTPDRGLPRETQYF. The whole variable domain, filled in from reference TRBV7-9 and TRBJ2-5, reads DTGVSQNPRHKITKRGQNVTFRCDPISEHNRLYWYRQTLGQGPEFLTYFQNEAQLEKSRLLSDRFSAERPKGSFSTLEIQRTEQGDSAMYLCASSTPDRGLPRETQYFGPGTRLLVL.

The rearrangement uses TRBV30 and TRBJ2-1; D possibly corresponds to TRBD2 (6 bases). Trimming removed 2 bases from V and 3 bases from J, with 11 bases in between. Germline assignment: CDR1 GTSNPN and CDR2 SVGIG (reference sequence). The CDR3 is 14 amino acids. This CDR3 reads CAWSPGGIYNEQFF. In DNA, the CDR3 is TGTGCCTGGAGTCCAGGCGGGATCTACAATGAGCAGTTCTTC.

The chain is built from TRBV6-1 and TRBJ1-1; D gene uncertain. This CDR3 has 13 residues. From germline, CDR1 is MNHNS and CDR2 SASEGT. Trimming took off 2 bases at V and 3 bases at J, with 7 bases between the two ends. The CDR3, as DNA: TGTGCCAGCAGTGAAACCCGATACACTGAAGCTTTCTTT. This translates into CASSETRYTEAFF.

The CDR3, as DNA: TGCAGTGGGACAGATGCCTACGAGCAGTACTTC. Encoded protein: CSGTDAYEQYF. The chain joins TRBV20-1 to TRBJ2-7, with D possibly TRBD1 on 6 matching bases. Germline V gives CDR1 DFQATT, CDR2 SNEGSKA (reference sequence). With 7 bases removed from V and 2 bases from J, the gap between germline ends came to 9 bases. CDR3 size: 11 residues.

This clonotype was seen ten or more times. The chain has TRBV27 and TRBJ1-4; D call uncertain. The length of the CDR3 is 13 residues. The germline V gene encodes CDR1 MNHEY and CDR2 SMNVEV (reference sequence). Trimming stripped 5 bases from V and 8 bases from J, with 12 bases between. This CDR3 is CASSLGWREKLFF. DNA for the CDR3: TGTGCCAGCAGTCTCGGGTGGCGAGAAAAACTGTTTTTT. Based on the CDR3 plus reference TRBV27 and TRBJ1-4, the full variable domain is EAQVTQNPRYLITVTGKKLTVTCSQNMNHEYMSWYRQDPGLGLRQIYYSMNVEVTDKGDVPEGYKVSRKEKRNFPLILESPSPNQTSLYFCASSLGWREKLFFGSGTQLSVL.

Remarks on this clonotype: This may be a read error: a much more frequent sequence differs by one nucleotide. The chain combines TRBV12-3 or TRBV12-4 with TRBJ2-1; no clear D gene. The V end was cut by 1 base, the J end by 10 bases, with 8 bases between. The length of the CDR3 is 12 residues. The CDR3 loop is CASSLGSFEQFF. The CDR3 region has the DNA TGTGCCAGCAGTTTAGGCAGTTTCGAGCAGTTCTTC.

In this sample, this clonotype turned up many times. The V gene is TRBV10-2, the J gene TRBJ1-1; no clear D gene. Germline V lookup: CDR1 WSHSY, CDR2 SAAADI. Trimming removed 0 bases from V and 4 bases from J, with 9 bases in between. The CDR3 is 14 amino acids. CDR3 loop: CASSESSPSTEAFF. Here the CDR3 DNA reads TGCGCCAGCAGTGAGTCTTCGCCGAGCACTGAAGCTTTCTTT.

This clonotype was detected only a few times. V is TRBV29-1 and J is TRBJ2-1, with 12 bases that match TRBD2. Germline trimming cut 4 bases from V and 3 bases from J; bases unmatched to any gene: 10. Germline CDR1 is SQVTM and CDR2 is ANQGSEA. The length of the CDR3 is 17 residues. For the CDR3, the DNA is TGCAGCGTTGTACGGTCAAGGACTAGCGGGATCTACAATGAGCAGTTCTTC. This codes for CSVVRSRTSGIYNEQFF.

There are many counts of this clonotype. The chain uses TRBV9 and TRBJ2-1; 12 nucleotides align to TRBD2. CDR3 length: 16 residues. CDR1 and CDR2 from the germline V gene are SGDLS and YYNGEE. V lost 0 bases and J lost 4; bases outside the gene matches: 2. The chain's CDR3 is CASSVGLAGVYNEQFF. The CDR3 DNA follows: TGTGCCAGCAGCGTAGGACTAGCGGGGGTGTACAATGAGCAGTTCTTC.

This clonotype was seen many times. The chain employs TRBV5-5 and TRBJ2-2; TRBD2 agrees at 8 bases. In germline, CDR1 is SGHKS, CDR2 YYEKEE (reference sequence). The CDR3 covers 15 residues. Trimming at V came to 4 bases and at J to 2 bases, leaving 4 bases not matched to a gene. The CDR3 DNA is TGTGCCAGCAGCCCGGGGGGGGGCAACACCGGGGAGCTGTTTTTT. Translated, it gives CASSPGGGNTGELFF.

This clonotype was seen ten or more times. The rearrangement links TRBV20-1 to TRBJ2-7, with TRBD2 identical over 7 bases. J gave up 3 bases and V 0 bases, and 8 bases lay outside the gene matches. Germline V gene sequence: CDR1 DFQATT, CDR2 SNEGSKA (reference sequence). The CDR3 loop spans 15 amino acids. CDR3 DNA sequence: TGCAGTGCTAGAGAACGTGGTCTAGCGGACTACGAGCAGTACTTC. This translates into CSARERGLADYEQYF.

This clonotype occurred many times. The gene calls are TRBV4-1 and TRBJ2-2, with D possibly TRBD2 on 5 matching bases. This CDR3 comprises 14 residues. Germline CDR1 is MGHRA and CDR2 is YSYEKL. Trimming pared 5 bases from V and 5 bases from J, leaving 12 bases between. The CDR3 region has the DNA TGCGCCAGCAGCTCAAAGGAGGTGACCGGGGAGCTGTTTTTT. Amino acids: CASSSKEVTGELFF.

The chain has TRBV19 and TRBJ2-1; no clear D. The end of the DNA aligns better with TRBJ2-7, so the J call may be wrong. From germline, CDR1 is LNHDA and CDR2 SQIVND (reference sequence). The CDR3 is 14 amino acids. The CDR3 spells CASSMLFEYNEQYF. CDR3 bases: TGTGCCAGTAGTATGTTATTCGAGTACAATGAGCAGTACTTC.

This clonotype was recorded at least ten times. The genes are TRBV15 and TRBJ2-2, with 9 bases identical to TRBD1. There are 14 residues in the CDR3. Per germline, CDR1 LNHNV and CDR2 YYDKDF (reference sequence). After removal of 10 bases from V and 3 bases from J, the junction contained 6 bases not matched to a gene. CDR3 coding DNA: TGTGCCATACAAGGGACAGGGTACACCGGGGAGCTGTTTTTT. It specifies CAIQGTGYTGELFF.